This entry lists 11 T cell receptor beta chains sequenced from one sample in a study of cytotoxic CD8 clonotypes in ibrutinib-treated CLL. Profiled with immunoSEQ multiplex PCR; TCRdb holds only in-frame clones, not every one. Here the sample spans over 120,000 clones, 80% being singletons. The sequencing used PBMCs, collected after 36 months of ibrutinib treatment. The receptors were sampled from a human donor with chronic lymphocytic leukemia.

This CDR3 reads CASSQLGDADTQYF. The CDR3 DNA reads as TGCGCCAGCAGTCAATTGGGGGACGCAGATACGCAGTATTTT. The rearrangement joins TRBV23-1 to TRBJ2-3; TRBD1 or TRBD2 may be the D gene (5 bases each). TRBV23-1 is an ORF for which the function is uncertain. The CDR3 covers 14 residues. The V and J ends lost 1 base and 4 bases respectively, with 9 bases between them.

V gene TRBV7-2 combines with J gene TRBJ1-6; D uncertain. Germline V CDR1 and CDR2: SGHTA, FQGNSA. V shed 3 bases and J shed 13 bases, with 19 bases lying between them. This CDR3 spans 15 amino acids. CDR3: CASSFNPLLRRPLHF. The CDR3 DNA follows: TGTGCCAGCAGCTTTAACCCCCTCCTCAGGCGTCCCCTCCACTTT.

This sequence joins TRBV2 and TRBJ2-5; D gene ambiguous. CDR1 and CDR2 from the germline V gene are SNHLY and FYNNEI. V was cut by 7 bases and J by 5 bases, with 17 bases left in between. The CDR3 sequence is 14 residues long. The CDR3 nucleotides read TGTGCCAGCACTAGGACCAGCCTGAGGGAGACCCAGTACTTC. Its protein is CASTRTSLRETQYF.

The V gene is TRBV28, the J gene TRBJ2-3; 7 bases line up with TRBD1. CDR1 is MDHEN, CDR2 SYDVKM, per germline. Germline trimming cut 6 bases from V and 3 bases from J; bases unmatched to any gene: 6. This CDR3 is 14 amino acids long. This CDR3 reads CASSIGGATDTQYF. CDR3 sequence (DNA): TGTGCCAGCAGCATAGGGGGCGCGACAGATACGCAGTATTTT.

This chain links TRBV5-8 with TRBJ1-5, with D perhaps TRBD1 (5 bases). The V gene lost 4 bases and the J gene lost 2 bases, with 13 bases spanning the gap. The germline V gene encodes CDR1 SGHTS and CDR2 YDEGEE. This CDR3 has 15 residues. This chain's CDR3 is CASSPWTFGNQPQHF. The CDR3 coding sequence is TGTGCCAGCAGCCCGTGGACATTCGGCAATCAGCCCCAGCATTTT.

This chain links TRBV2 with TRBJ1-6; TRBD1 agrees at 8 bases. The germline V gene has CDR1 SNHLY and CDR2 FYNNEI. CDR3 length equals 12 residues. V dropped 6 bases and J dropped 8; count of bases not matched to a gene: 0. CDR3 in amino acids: CASRTGDSPLHF. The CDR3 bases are TGTGCCAGCAGGACAGGGGATTCACCCCTCCACTTT. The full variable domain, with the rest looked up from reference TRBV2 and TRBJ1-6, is EPEVTQTPSHQVTQMGQEVILRCVPISNHLYFYWYRQILGQKVEFLVSFYNNEISEKSEIFDDQFSVERPDGSNFTLKIRSTKLEDSAMYFCASRTGDSPLHFGNGTRLTVT.

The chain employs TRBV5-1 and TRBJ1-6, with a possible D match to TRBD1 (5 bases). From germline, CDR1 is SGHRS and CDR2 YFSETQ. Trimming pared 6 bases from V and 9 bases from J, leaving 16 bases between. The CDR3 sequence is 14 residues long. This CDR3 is CASTSVGRGSPLHF. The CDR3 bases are TGCGCCAGCACCTCGGTCGGGAGGGGTTCACCCCTCCACTTT.

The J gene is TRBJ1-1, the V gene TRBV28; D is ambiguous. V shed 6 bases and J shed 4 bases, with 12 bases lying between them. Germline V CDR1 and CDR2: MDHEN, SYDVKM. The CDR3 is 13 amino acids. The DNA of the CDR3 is TGTGCCAGCAGCCGCCGAGGGCTCACTGAAGCTTTCTTT. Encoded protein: CASSRRGLTEAFF.

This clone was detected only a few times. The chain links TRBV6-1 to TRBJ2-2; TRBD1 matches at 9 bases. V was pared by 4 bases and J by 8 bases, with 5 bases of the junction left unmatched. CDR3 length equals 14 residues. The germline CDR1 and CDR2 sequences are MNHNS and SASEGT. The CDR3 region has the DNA TGTGCCAGCAGTGCGTACAGGGGGCGGGGGGAGCTGTTTTTT. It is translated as CASSAYRGRGELFF.

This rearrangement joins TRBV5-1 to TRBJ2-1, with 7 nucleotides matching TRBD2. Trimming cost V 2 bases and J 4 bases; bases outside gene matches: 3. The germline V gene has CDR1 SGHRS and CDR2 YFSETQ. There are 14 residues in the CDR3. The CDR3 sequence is CASSFRDYYNEQFF. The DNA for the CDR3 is TGCGCCAGCAGCTTCCGGGACTATTACAATGAGCAGTTCTTC. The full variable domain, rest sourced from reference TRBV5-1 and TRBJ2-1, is KAGVTQTPRYLIKTRGQQVTLSCSPISGHRSVSWYQQTPGQGLQFLFEYFSETQRNKGNFPGRFSGRQFSNSRSEMNVSTLELGDSALYLCASSFRDYYNEQFFGPGTRLTVL.

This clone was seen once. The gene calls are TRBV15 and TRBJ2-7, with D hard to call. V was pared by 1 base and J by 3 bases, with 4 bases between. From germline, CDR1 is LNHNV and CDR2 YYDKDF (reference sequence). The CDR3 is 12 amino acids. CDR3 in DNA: TGTGCCACCAGCAGAGCGTTCTACGAGCAGTACTTC. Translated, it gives CATSRAFYEQYF.